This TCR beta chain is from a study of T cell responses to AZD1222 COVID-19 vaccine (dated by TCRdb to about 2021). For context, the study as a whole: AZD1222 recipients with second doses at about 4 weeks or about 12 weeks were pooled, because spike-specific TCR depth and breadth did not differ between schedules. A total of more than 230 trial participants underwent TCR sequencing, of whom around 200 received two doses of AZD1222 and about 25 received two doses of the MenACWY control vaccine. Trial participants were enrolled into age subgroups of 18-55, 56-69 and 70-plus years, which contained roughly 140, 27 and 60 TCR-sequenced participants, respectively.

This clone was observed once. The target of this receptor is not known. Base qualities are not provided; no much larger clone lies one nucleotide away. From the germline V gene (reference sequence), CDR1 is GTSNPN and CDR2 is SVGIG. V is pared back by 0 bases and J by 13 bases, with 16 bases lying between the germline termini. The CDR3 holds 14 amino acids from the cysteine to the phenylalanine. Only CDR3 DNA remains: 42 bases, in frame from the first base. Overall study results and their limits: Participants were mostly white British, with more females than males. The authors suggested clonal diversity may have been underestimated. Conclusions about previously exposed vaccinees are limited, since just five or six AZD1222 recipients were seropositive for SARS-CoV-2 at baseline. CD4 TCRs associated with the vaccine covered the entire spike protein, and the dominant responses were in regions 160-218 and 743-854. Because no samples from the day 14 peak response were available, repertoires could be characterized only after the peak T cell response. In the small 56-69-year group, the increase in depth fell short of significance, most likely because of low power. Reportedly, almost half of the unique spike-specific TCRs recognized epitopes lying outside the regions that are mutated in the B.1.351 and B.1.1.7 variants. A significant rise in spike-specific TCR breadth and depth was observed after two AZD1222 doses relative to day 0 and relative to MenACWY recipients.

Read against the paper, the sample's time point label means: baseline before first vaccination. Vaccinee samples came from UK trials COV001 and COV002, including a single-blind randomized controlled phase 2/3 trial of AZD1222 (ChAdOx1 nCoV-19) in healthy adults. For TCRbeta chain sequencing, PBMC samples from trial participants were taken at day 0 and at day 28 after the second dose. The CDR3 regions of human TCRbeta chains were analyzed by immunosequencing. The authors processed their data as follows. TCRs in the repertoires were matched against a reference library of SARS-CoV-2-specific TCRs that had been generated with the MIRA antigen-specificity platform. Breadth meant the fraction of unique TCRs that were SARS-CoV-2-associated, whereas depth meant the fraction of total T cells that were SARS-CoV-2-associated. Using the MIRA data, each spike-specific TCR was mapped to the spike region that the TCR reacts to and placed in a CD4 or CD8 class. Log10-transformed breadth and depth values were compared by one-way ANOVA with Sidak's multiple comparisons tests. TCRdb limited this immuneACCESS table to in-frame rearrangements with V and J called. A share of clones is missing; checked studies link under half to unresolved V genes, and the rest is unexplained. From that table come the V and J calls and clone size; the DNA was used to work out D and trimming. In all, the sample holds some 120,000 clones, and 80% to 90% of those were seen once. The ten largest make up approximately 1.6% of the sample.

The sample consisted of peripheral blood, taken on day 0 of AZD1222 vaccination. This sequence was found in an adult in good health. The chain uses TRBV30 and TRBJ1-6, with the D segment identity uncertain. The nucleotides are TGTGCCTGGAGTGTACCACCGCAGGCTCCTCCCCTCCACTTT. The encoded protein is CAWSVPPQAPPLHF.